The clone carrying this TCR beta chain was observed once. The source of the sample is a study of CD8 T cells in Susac syndrome. cDNA came from approximately 0.5 to 1 ug RNA primed by random hexamers. In TCRdb, the immunoSEQ multiplex PCR reads were re-called with MiXCR into one record per CDR3 protein. Altogether more than 75,000 distinct CDR3 sequences are present, about 93% being singletons, with the ten largest covering roughly 0.32%. The authors carried out high-throughput sequencing of TCR beta. They applied it to CD8+ and CD4+ T cells obtained from blood. Germline loops: CDR1 SEHNR, CDR2 FQNEAQ (reference sequence). The CDR3 runs to 16 residues. J was trimmed by 5 bases and V by 0 bases; bases with no gene match: 5.

The sequencing sample was made of CD8+ T cells from PBMCs. The rearrangement links TRBV7-9 to TRBJ2-3; TRBD2 agrees at 10 bases. This TCR came from a human donor in good health. In DNA form, the CDR3 reads TGTGCCAGCAGCTTAGCTGGACTAGCGGTGGGAGATACGCAGTATTTT. Translated: CASSLAGLAVGDTQYF.